Sequencing of this T cell receptor (beta chain) was carried out in a study of T cells after yellow fever vaccination. It was through 5'RACE template switching that TCR cDNA was made, with a universal primer site and UMIs added. TCRdb called the 5' RACE reads again in MiXCR, with one record for every CDR3 protein. The sample holds approximately 550,000 distinct CDR3 sequences; 15% to 20% are singletons and the top ten take 14%. The J segment lost 6 bases and the V segment lost 3 bases, leaving 8 bases of the junction unmatched. Germline V CDR1 and CDR2: DFQATT, SNEGSKA (reference sequence). The CDR3 runs to 14 residues. As to this clonotype: Its antigen is not known.

Study findings and constraints: On re-exposure, the response was weaker but peaked faster, at day 5 versus 15. FACS-sorted repertoires could harbor abundant contaminating bulk-population clonotypes. There was a small share of clonotypes that showed up in both the CD4 and CD8 compartments.

Sequencing was performed on PBMCs, taken 15 days after the yellow fever booster vaccination. The chain is built from TRBV20-1 and TRBJ1-1; the match to TRBD1 covers 9 bases. The TCR comes from a man aged 25 to 40 who received the YFV17D yellow fever vaccine. The CDR3 nucleotides are TGCAGTGCTAGCTTGGGACAGGGTTTCGCTGAAGCTTTCTTT. It specifies CSASLGQGFAEAFF.